The rows below give T cell receptor beta chains drawn from one sample of a study of cytotoxic CD8 clonotypes in ibrutinib-treated CLL. Only in-frame clones appear in the TCRdb table, and some are missing; sequencing was by immunoSEQ multiplex PCR. The table shows roughly 160,000 clones, with approximately 80% occurring only once. The sample consisted of PBMCs, taken after 24 months of ibrutinib treatment. The receptor set was obtained from a human donor with chronic lymphocytic leukemia. CDR3s include the opening cysteine and the closing phenylalanine or tryptophan. The D gene is left open where the match is weak. Not every row has a clone size; where given, it reads once, few, many or a size class.

D gene	clone size	V gene	J gene	CDR3 DNA	CDR3 protein
TRBD1	NA	TRBV18	TRBJ2-1	TGTGCCAGCTCCCTGGACAGGGCTTCCTACAATGAGCAGTTCTTC	CASSLDRASYNEQFF
TRBD1	NA	TRBV6-5	TRBJ1-2	TGTGCCAGCATCGGACAGGGGGTGGGTGGCTACACCTTC	CASIGQGVGGYTF
TRBD1	NA	TRBV18	TRBJ2-2	TGTGCCAGCTCTACCTACAGGGGGCTCACCGGGGAGCTGTTTTTT	CASSTYRGLTGELFF
TRBD2	NA	TRBV5-1	TRBJ2-7	TGCGCCAGCAGCGCCGGACTAGCGGGGCTTTCCTACGAGCAGTACTTC	CASSAGLAGLSYEQYF
TRBD1	NA	TRBV7-3	TRBJ1-2	TGTGCCAGCAGCTCCGGGACAGGGGGTGGCTACACCTTC	CASSSGTGGGYTF
TRBD1	NA	TRBV9	TRBJ2-5	TGTGCCAGCAGCGGGACGACAGGGCGAGGTGAGACCCAGTACTTC	CASSGTTGRGETQYF
NA	NA	TRBV7-8	TRBJ1-2	TGTGCCAGCAGCTTAGAACTTTATGGCTACACCTTC	CASSLELYGYTF
NA	NA	TRBV19	TRBJ1-5	TGTGCCAGTAGTGTGCTCCAGGGCTTTGGCAATCAGCCCCAGCATTTT	CASSVLQGFGNQPQHF
NA	NA	TRBV2	TRBJ1-5	TGTGCCAGCAGGAGCCAGGGGTCGGGCAATCAGCCCCAGCATTTT	CASRSQGSGNQPQHF
NA	NA	TRBV30	TRBJ2-1	TGTGCCTGGAGTCCCCGACCGGAACCCCTATACAATGAGCAGTTCTTC	CAWSPRPEPLYNEQFF
TRBD2	NA	TRBV5-1	TRBJ2-3	TGCGCCAGCAGCTTGGGCGCGGGAGGGCCCAAAGATACGCAGTATTTT	CASSLGAGGPKDTQYF
NA	once	TRBV6-5	TRBJ2-5	TGTGCCAGCAGTGGGGGGCGCCAAGAGACCCAGTACTTC	CASSGGRQETQYF
TRBD2	NA	TRBV19	TRBJ2-1	TGTGCCAGTAGTATAGGCAGGGGACTTAGCGGGAGAGAGAACAATGAGCAGTTCTTC	CASSIGRGLSGRENNEQFF
NA	NA	TRBV5-8	TRBJ1-5	TGTGCCAGCAGCTTGGTAGGTCAGCCCCAGCATTTT	CASSLVGQPQHF
NA	NA	TRBV7-8	TRBJ2-1	TGTGCCAGCAGCTCGAAGGTAAAAGGAGGGGCAAGCGACAATGAGCAGTTCTTC	CASSSKVKGGASDNEQFF
TRBD2	NA	TRBV7-6	TRBJ2-3	TGTGCCAGCAGCACCACTAGCGGGGGCACAGATACGCAGTATTTT	CASSTTSGGTDTQYF
TRBD1	NA	TRBV30	TRBJ2-7	TGTGCCTGCCGAACAGGGGTTTGGGACGAGCAGTACTTC	CACRTGVWDEQYF
NA	NA	TRBV5-6	TRBJ1-3	TGTGCCAGCAGCTTGTTTGAACCCTTGTACTCTGGAAACACCATATATTTT	CASSLFEPLYSGNTIYF
NA	NA	TRBV13	TRBJ1-2	TGTGCCAGCAGCGAGACTCAGGGGTACGACTATGGCTACACCTTC	CASSETQGYDYGYTF
NA	NA	TRBV27	TRBJ1-3	TGTGCCAGCAGTCCGACCGGGCCCAGTCGAAACACCATATATTTT	CASSPTGPSRNTIYF
NA	NA	TRBV5-1	TRBJ2-1	TGCGCCAGCAGCTTGGAGGGGGACCTCGGCAATGAGCAGTTCTTC	CASSLEGDLGNEQFF
NA	once	TRBV5-1	TRBJ1-1	TGCGCCAGCAGCTTGGGAGTAGGCAGAACGAACACTGAAGCTTTCTTT	CASSLGVGRTNTEAFF
NA	NA	TRBV6-4	TRBJ2-3	TGTGCCAGCAGTGACGTAGGACGGAATACGCAGTATTTT	CASSDVGRNTQYF
NA	NA	TRBV7-2	TRBJ2-7	TGTGCCAGCAGCCCTCAATTCTCCTACGAGCAGTACTTC	CASSPQFSYEQYF
TRBD1	NA	TRBV10-3	TRBJ2-7	TGTGCCATCAGTGACGAGAACAGGGGGTCCTACGAGCAGTACTTC	CAISDENRGSYEQYF
NA	NA	TRBV4-1	TRBJ1-3	TGCGCCAGCAGCCAAGGGTTATCGGTTTACTCTGGAAACACCATATATTTT	CASSQGLSVYSGNTIYF
NA	once	TRBV19	TRBJ1-3	TGTGCCAGTACCCCGGTGGGGGTCCCTGGAAACACCATATATTTT	CASTPVGVPGNTIYF
NA	NA	TRBV28	TRBJ2-3	TGTGCCAGCAAGGTAGAGGGAGGCACAGATACGCAGTATTTT	CASKVEGGTDTQYF
TRBD1	NA	TRBV28	TRBJ2-7	TGTGCCAGCAGGGTCACGGGGACAGCGGTTTACGAGCAGTACTTC	CASRVTGTAVYEQYF
NA	NA	TRBV19	TRBJ1-1	TGTGCCAGTAGTATGGTGTCCCGTATAATGAACACTGAAGCTTTCTTT	CASSMVSRIMNTEAFF
NA	NA	TRBV6-4	TRBJ1-2	TGTGCCAGCAGTTACCGTCCGGACCAGGGCTATGGCTACACCTTC	CASSYRPDQGYGYTF
NA	NA	TRBV6-1	TRBJ2-5	TGTGCCAGCAGTCTCGGAGGGAGTCAAGAGACCCAGTACTTC	CASSLGGSQETQYF
NA	few	TRBV30	TRBJ2-7	TGTGCCTGGAGTGTAGGGTTCGGGTACGAGCAGTACTTC	CAWSVGFGYEQYF
TRBD1	NA	TRBV6-5	TRBJ1-5	TGTGCCAGCAGTTCGACAGGGGGCAGACAGCCCCAGCATTTT	CASSSTGGRQPQHF
NA	NA	TRBV18	TRBJ1-5	TGTGCCAGCTCACCATTTCTCGGCAATCAGCCCCAGCATTTT	CASSPFLGNQPQHF
TRBD2	NA	TRBV29-1	TRBJ2-1	TGCAGCGTTGAAAGCCCTGAGGCTAGCGGGATTGAGCAGTTCTTC	CSVESPEASGIEQFF
NA	NA	TRBV29-1	TRBJ2-3	TGCAGCGTTAGCAGGGTCGAGGGTACGCAGTATTTT	CSVSRVEGTQYF
TRBD2	NA	TRBV5-6	TRBJ2-7	TGTGCCAGCAGCTTGGCCTTTCCGGGGGGATACGAGCAGTACTTC	CASSLAFPGGYEQYF
TRBD2	NA	TRBV7-2	TRBJ2-7	TGTGCCAGCAGCCCACACGGGACTAGCGGGCCGTTTGGCTACGAGCAGTACTTC	CASSPHGTSGPFGYEQYF
NA	NA	TRBV5-4	TRBJ2-1	TGTGCCAGCAGCAACACACCTGACAGTGAGCAGTTCTTC	CASSNTPDSEQFF
NA	NA	TRBV5-6	TRBJ1-3	TGTGCCAGCAGCTTGTTCCTGGGGGTGGATGGAAACACCATATATTTT	CASSLFLGVDGNTIYF
NA	NA	TRBV7-8	TRBJ1-2	TGTGCCAGCAGCTTAGAAAGGTTAGCACATGGCTACACCTTC	CASSLERLAHGYTF
NA	NA	TRBV4-1	TRBJ1-1	TGCGCCAGCAGCCAGACACAAGTGGGCCAGAACACTGAAGCTTTCTTT	CASSQTQVGQNTEAFF
NA	NA	TRBV14	TRBJ1-1	TGTGCCAGCAAGTTGGCAGGGGTGAACACTGAAGCTTTCTTT	CASKLAGVNTEAFF
TRBD1	NA	TRBV4-2	TRBJ1-3	TGTGCCAGCAGCCAAGCCCCAGGGGGTTCAGGAAACACCATATATTTT	CASSQAPGGSGNTIYF
NA	NA	TRBV7-2	TRBJ1-6	TGTGCCAGCAGCTTAGCCCCTCCAACCGGGACCCGAGGTCGGAGATCACCCCTCCACTTT	CASSLAPPTGTRGRRSPLHF
NA	NA	TRBV2	TRBJ1-6	TGTGCCAGCAGTGAAACGGGGTTCGGTGGTGTCTATAATTCACCCCTCCACTTT	CASSETGFGGVYNSPLHF
TRBD1	NA	TRBV5-1	TRBJ1-1	TGCGCCAGCAGGGAACAGGGGTTCCATAATGAAGCGAACACTGAAGCTTTCTTT	CASREQGFHNEANTEAFF
TRBD1	NA	TRBV2	TRBJ1-2	TGTGCCAGCAGTGGACAGGGTCCTCCGTGGGGCTACACCTTC	CASSGQGPPWGYTF
NA	NA	TRBV5-8	TRBJ2-1	TGTGCCAGCAGCTTGGTTCTGCGGTACACCTACAATGAGCAGTTCTTC	CASSLVLRYTYNEQFF
NA	NA	TRBV7-9	TRBJ2-5	TGTGCCAGCAGCCGAGAGGCACCCCAAGAGACCCAGTACTTC	CASSREAPQETQYF
NA	once	TRBV6-6	TRBJ1-5	TGTGCCAGCAGATTTCGTCCCCACGGTCAGCCCCAGCATTTT	CASRFRPHGQPQHF
NA	NA	TRBV27	TRBJ2-4	TGTGCCAGCAGTGGGTTCGGGCCTAGGAAAACCAAAAACATTCAGTACTTC	CASSGFGPRKTKNIQYF
TRBD2	NA	TRBV9	TRBJ2-3	TGTGCCAGCAGCTCACGGGAGGGAGATACGCAGTATTTT	CASSSREGDTQYF
TRBD2	NA	TRBV7-2	TRBJ2-1	TGTGCCAGCAGAGTTAATCGGGAGGGGCAGTTCTTC	CASRVNREGQFF
NA	NA	TRBV5-5	TRBJ2-1	TGTGCCAGCAGCTTGGGGTTGGGCTCCTACAATGAGCAGTTCTTC	CASSLGLGSYNEQFF
NA	NA	TRBV7-9	TRBJ2-7	TGTGCCAGCAGCCCTCCGGGAGCCCCGTGGCGGTACTTC	CASSPPGAPWRYF
NA	NA	TRBV6-1	TRBJ1-3	TGTGCCAGCAGTGAAGCTAGCCCGGACAGCGGGGGAAACACCATATATTTT	CASSEASPDSGGNTIYF
NA	NA	TRBV5-1	TRBJ1-1	TGCGCCAGTACCCGGAGCCTGGACACTGAAGCTTTCTTT	CASTRSLDTEAFF